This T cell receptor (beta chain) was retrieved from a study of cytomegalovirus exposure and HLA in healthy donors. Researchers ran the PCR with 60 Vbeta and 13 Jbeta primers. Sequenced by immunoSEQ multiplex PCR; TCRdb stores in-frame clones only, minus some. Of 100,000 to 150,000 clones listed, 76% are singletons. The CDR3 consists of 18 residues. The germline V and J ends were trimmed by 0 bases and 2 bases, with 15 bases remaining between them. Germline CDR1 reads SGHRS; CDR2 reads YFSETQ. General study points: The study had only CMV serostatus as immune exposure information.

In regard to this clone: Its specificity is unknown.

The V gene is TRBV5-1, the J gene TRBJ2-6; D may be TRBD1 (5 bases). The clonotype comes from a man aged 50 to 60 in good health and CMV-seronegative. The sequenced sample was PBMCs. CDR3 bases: TGCGCCAGCAGCTTGGGGCAGGGCTTGATAACTGGGGCCAACGTCCTGACTTTC. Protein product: CASSLGQGLITGANVLTF.